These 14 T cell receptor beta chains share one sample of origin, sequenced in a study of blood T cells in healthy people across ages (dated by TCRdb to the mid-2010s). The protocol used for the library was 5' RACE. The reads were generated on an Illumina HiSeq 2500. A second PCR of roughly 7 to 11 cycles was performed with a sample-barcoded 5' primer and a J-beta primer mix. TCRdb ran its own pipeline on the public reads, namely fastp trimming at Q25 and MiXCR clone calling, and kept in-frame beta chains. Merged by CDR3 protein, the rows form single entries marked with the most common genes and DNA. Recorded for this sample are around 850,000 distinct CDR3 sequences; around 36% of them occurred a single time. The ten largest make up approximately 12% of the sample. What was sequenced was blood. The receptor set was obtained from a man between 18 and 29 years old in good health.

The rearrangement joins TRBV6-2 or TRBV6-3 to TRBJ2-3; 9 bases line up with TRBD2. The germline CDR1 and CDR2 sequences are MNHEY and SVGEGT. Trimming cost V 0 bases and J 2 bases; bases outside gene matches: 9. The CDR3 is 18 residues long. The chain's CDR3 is CASSYSDVAGDPTDTQYF. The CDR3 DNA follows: TGTGCCAGCAGTTACTCGGATGTAGCGGGGGACCCCACAGATACGCAGTATTTT.

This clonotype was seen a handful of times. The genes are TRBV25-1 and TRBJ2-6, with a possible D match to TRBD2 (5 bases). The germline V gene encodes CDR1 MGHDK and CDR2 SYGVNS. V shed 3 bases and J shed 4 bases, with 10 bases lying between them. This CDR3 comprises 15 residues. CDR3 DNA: TGTGCCAGCAGTGACTGGACGGGAGGGGCCAACGTCCTGACTTTC. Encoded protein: CASSDWTGGANVLTF.

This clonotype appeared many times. In nucleotides, the CDR3 is TGCAGCGTTGGTTCCGGGGGGCCTTACAATGAGCAGTTCTTC. Amino acid sequence: CSVGSGGPYNEQFF. The chain joins TRBV29-1 to TRBJ2-1; TRBD2 might be the D (7 bases). The length of the CDR3 is 14 residues. Germline assignment: CDR1 SQVTM and CDR2 ANQGSEA. Between the trimmed V and J ends, which lost 4 bases and 4 bases, there was a span of 14 bases.

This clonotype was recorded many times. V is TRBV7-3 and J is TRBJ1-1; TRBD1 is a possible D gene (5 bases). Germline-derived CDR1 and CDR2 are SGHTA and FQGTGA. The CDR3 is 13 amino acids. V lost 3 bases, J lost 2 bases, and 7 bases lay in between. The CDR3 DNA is TGTGCCAGCAGCTTGGGGGATAACACTGAAGCTTTCTTT. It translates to CASSLGDNTEAFF.

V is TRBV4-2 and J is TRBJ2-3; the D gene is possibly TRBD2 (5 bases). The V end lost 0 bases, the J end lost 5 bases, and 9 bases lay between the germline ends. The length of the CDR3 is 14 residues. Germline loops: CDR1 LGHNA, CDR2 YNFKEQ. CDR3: CASSQEVEGDTQYF. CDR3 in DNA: TGTGCCAGCAGCCAAGAGGTCGAGGGAGATACGCAGTATTTT.

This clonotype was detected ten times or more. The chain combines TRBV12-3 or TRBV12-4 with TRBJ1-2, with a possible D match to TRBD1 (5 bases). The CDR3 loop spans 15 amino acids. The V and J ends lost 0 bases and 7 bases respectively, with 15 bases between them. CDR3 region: CASSLARGGSGGYTF. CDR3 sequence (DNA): TGTGCCAGCAGTTTAGCGAGGGGAGGGTCTGGTGGCTACACCTTC.

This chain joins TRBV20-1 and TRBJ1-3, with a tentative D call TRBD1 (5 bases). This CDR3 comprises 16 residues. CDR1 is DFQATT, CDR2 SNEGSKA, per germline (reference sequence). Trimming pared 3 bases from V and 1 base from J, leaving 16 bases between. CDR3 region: CSASRDGAFSGNTIYF. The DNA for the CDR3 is TGCAGTGCTAGCAGGGACGGGGCCTTTTCTGGAAACACCATATATTTT.

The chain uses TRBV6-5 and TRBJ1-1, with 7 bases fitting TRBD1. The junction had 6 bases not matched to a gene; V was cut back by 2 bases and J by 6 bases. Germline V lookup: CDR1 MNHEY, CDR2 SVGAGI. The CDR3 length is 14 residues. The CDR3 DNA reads TGTGCCAGCAGTTACGTACAGGGGTTGTCTGAAGCTTTCTTT. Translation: CASSYVQGLSEAFF.

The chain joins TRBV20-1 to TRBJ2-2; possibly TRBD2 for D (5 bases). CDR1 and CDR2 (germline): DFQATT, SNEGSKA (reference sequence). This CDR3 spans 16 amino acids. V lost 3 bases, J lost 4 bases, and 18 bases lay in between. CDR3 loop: CSASAGPREGTGELFF. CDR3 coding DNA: TGCAGTGCTAGCGCGGGCCCCAGAGAGGGCACCGGGGAGCTGTTTTTT.

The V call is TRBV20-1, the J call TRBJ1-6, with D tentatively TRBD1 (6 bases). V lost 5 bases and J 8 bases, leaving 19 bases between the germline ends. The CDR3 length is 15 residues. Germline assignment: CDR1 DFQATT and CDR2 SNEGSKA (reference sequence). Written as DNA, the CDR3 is TGCAGTGCTCCACCTCGACAGGCGGAATATTCACCCCTCCACTTT. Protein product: CSAPPRQAEYSPLHF.

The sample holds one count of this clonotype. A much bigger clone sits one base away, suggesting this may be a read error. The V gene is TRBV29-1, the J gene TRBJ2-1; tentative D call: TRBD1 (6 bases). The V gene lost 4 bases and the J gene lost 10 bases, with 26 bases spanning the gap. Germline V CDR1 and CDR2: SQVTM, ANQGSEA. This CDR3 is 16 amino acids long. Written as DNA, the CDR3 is TGCAGCGTTGCCCGCGACCTGGACAGCTATCAATACGAGCAGTTCTTC. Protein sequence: CSVARDLDSYQYEQFF.

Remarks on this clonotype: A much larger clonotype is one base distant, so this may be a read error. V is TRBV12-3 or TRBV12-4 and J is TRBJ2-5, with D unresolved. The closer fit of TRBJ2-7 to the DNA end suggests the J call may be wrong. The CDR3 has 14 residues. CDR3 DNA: TGTGCCAGCAGTGTCCGGTTAGCCTTCTACGAGCAGTACTTC. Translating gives CASSVRLAFYEQYF.

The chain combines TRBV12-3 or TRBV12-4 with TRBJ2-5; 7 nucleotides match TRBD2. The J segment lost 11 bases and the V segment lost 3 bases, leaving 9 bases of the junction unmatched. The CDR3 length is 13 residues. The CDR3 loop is CASSLGGVDEQYF. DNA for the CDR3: TGTGCCAGCAGTTTGGGGGGGGTCGATGAGCAGTACTTC.

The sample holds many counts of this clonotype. This CDR3 is CASSYLRGQENGYTF. For the CDR3, the DNA is TGTGCCAGCAGTTACTTACGCGGACAGGAGAATGGCTACACCTTC. This rearrangement joins TRBV6-5 to TRBJ1-2; 7 positions match TRBD1. The CDR3 contains 15 residues. V was pared by 1 base and J by 6 bases, with 8 bases of the junction left unmatched. CDR1 is MNHEY, CDR2 SVGAGI, per germline.